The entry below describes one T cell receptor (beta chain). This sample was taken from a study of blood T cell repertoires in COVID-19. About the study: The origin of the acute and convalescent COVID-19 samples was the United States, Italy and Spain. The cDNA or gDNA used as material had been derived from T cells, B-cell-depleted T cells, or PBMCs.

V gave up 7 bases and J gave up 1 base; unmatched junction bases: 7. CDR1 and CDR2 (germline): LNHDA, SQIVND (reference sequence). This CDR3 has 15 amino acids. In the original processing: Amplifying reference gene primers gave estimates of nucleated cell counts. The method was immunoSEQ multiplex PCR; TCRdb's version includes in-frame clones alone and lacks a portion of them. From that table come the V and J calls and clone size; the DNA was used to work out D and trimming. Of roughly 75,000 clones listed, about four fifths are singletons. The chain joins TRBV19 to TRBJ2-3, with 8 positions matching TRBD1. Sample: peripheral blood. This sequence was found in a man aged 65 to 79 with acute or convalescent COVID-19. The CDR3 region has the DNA TGTGCCAGTACCTCAGGGGGCGGGCGCACAGATACGCAGTATTTT. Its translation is CASTSGGGRTDTQYF.